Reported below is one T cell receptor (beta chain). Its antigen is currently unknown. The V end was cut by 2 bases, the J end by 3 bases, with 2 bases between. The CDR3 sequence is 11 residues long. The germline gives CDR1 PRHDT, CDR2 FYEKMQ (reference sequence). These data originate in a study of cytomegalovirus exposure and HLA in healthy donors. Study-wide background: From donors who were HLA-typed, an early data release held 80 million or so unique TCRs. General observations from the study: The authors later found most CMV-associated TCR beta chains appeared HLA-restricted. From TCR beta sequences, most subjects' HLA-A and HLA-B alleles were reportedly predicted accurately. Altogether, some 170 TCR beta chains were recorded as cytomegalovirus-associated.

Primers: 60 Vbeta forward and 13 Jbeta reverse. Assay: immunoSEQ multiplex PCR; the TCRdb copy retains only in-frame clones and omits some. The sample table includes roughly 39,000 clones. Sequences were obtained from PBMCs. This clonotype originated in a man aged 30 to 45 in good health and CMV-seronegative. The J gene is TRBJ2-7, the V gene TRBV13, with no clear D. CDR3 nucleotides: TGTGCCAGCAGCTTACACTACGAGCAGTACTTC. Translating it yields CASSLHYEQYF.